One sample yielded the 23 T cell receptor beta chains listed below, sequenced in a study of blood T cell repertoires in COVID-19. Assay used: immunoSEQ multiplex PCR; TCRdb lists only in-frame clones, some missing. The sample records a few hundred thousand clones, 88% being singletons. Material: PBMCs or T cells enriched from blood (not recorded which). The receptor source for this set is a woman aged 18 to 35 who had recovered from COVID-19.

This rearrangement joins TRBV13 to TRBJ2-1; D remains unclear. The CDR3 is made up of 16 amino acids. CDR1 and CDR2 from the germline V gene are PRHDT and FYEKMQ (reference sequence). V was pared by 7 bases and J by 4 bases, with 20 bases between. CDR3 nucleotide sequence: TGTGCCAGCACCGCTCTGACGGAGCTTATTTACAATGAGCAGTTCTTC. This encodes CASTALTELIYNEQFF.

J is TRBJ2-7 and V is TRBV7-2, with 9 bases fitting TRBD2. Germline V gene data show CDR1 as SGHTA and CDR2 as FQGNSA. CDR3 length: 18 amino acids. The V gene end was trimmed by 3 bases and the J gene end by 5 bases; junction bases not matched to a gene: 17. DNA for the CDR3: TGTGCCAGCAGCTTCTACGGCTTACGAGGACGGACTAGCGACGAGCAGTACTTC. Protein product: CASSFYGLRGRTSDEQYF.

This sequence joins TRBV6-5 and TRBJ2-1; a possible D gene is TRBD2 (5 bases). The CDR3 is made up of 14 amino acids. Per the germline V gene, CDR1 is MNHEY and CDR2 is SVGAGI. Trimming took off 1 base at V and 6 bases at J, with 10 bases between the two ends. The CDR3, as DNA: TGTGCCAGCAGTTACTGGGCGGGTGCCAATGAGCAGTTCTTC. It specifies CASSYWAGANEQFF.

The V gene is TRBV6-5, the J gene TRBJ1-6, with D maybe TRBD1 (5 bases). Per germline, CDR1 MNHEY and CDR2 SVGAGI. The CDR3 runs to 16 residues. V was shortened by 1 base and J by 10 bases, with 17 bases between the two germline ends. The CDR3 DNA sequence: TGTGCCAGCAGTTACTGGGGACTGGGTATTGGGTCACCCCTCCACTTT. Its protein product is CASSYWGLGIGSPLHF.

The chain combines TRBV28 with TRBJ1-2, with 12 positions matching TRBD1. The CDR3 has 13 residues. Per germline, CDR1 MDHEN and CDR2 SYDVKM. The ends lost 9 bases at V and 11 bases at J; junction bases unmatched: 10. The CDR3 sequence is CASRPGQGAMYTF. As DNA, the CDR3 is TGTGCCAGTCGACCGGGACAGGGGGCGATGTACACCTTC.

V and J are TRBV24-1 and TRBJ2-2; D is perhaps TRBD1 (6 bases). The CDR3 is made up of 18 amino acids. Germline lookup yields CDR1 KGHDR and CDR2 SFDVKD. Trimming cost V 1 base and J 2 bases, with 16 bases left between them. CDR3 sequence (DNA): TGTGCCACCAGTGATTTAGAGGGGGAAAGGATTAACACCGGGGAGCTGTTTTTT. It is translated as CATSDLEGERINTGELFF.

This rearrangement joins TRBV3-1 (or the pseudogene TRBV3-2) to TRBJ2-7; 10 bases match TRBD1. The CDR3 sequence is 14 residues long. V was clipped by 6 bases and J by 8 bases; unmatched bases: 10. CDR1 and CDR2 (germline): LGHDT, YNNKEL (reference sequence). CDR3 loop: CASRPGQGTTKQYF. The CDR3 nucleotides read TGTGCCAGCAGACCGGGACAGGGGACGACTAAGCAGTACTTC.

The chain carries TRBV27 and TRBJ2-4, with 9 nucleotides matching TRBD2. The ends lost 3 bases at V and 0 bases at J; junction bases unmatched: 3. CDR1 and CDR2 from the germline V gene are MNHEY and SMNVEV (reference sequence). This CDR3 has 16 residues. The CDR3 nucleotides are TGTGCCAGCAGTTTGGCGGGGGGGGTAGCCAAAAACATTCAGTACTTC. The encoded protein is CASSLAGGVAKNIQYF.

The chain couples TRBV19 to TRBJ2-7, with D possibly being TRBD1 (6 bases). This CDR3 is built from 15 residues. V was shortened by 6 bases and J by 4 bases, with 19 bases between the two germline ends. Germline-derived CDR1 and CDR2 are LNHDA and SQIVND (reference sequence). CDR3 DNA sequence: TGTGCCAGTAGGAGACAGGACTCGGATAAGTACGAGCAGTACTTC. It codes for CASRRQDSDKYEQYF.

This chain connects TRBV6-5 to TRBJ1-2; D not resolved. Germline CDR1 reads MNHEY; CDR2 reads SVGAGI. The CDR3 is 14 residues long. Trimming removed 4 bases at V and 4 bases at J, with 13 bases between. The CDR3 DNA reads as TGTGCCAGCAGTTTTGGCTTTGAGGGCTATGGCTACACCTTC. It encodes CASSFGFEGYGYTF.

The CDR3 reads CASSSEVGPQHF. The DNA of the CDR3 is TGTGCCAGCAGCTCCGAGGTGGGGCCCCAGCATTTT. This chain uses TRBV5-6 with TRBJ1-5; D ambiguous. This CDR3 is built from 12 residues. Trimming took 3 bases from V and 9 from J, leaving 10 bases between them. Germline V gene data show CDR1 as SGHDT and CDR2 as YYEEEE.

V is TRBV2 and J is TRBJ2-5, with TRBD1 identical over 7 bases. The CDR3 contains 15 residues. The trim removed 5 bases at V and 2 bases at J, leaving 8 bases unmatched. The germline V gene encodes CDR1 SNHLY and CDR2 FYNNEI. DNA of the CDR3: TGTGCCAGCAGTTCAAGACAGGGCCCTCAAGAGACCCAGTACTTC. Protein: CASSSRQGPQETQYF.

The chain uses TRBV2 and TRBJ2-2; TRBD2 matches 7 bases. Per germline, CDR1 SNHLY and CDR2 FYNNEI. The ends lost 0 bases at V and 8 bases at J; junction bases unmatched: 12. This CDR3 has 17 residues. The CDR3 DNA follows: TGTGCCAGCAGTGAAGCCGAACATGGCGGGGGAGGTGGGGAGCTGTTTTTT. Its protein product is CASSEAEHGGGGGELFF. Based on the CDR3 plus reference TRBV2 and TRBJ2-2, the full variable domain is EPEVTQTPSHQVTQMGQEVILRCVPISNHLYFYWYRQILGQKVEFLVSFYNNEISEKSEIFDDQFSVERPDGSNFTLKIRSTKLEDSAMYFCASSEAEHGGGGGELFFGEGSRLTVL.

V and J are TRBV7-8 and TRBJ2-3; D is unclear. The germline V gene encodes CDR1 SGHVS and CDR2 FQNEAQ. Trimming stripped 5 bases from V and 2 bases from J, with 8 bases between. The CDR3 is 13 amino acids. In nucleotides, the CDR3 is TGTGCCAGCAGCATCCAGAACACAGATACGCAGTATTTT. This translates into CASSIQNTDTQYF.

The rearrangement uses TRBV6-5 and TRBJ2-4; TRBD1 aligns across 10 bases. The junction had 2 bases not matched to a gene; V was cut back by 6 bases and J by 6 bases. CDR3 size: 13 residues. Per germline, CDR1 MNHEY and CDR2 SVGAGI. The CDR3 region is CASRWTGGNIQYF. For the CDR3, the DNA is TGTGCCAGCAGGTGGACAGGGGGAAACATTCAGTACTTC.

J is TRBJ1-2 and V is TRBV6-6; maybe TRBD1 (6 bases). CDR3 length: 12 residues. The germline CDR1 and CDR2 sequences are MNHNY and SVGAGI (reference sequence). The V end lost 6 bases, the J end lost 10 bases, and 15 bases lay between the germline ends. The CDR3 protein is CASSGLTGDYTF. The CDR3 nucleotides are TGTGCCAGCAGCGGCCTGACAGGTGACTACACCTTC.

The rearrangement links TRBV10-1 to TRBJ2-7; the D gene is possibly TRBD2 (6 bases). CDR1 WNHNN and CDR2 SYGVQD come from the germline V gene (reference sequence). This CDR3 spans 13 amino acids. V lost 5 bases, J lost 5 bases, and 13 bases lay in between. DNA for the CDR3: TGCGCCAGCAGTTCTGGAGGGGTGAACGAGCAGTACTTC. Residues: CASSSGGVNEQYF.

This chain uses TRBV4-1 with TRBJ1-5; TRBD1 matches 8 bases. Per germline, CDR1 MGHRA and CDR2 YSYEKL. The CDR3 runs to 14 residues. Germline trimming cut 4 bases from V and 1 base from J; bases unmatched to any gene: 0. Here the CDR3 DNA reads TGCGCCAGCAGCCGGACAGGGAGCAATCAGCCCCAGCATTTT. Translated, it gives CASSRTGSNQPQHF.

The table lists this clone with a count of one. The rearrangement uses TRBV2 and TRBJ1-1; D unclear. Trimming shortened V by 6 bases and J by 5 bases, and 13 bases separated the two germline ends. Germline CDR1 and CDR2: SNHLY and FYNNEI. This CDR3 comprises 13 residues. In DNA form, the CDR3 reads TGTGCCAGCAGCCGGGGTGTGGGAACTGAAGCTTTCTTT. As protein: CASSRGVGTEAFF.

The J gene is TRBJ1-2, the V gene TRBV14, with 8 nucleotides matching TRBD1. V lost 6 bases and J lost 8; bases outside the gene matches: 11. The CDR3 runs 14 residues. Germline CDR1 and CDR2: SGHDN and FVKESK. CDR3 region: CASSRTGKADGYTF. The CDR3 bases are TGTGCCAGCAGTCGGACAGGGAAAGCGGACGGCTACACCTTC.

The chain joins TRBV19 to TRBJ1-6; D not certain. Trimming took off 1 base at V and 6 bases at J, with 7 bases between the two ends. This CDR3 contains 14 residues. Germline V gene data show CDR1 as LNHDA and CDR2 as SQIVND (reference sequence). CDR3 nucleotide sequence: TGTGCCAGTAGTATAGGTGTCCTTAATTCACCCCTCCACTTT. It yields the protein CASSIGVLNSPLHF. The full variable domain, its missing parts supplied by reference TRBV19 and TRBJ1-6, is DGGITQSPKYLFRKEGQNVTLSCEQNLNHDAMYWYRQDPGQGLRLIYYSQIVNDFQKGDIAEGYSVSREKKESFPLTVTSAQKNPTAFYLCASSIGVLNSPLHFGNGTRLTVT.

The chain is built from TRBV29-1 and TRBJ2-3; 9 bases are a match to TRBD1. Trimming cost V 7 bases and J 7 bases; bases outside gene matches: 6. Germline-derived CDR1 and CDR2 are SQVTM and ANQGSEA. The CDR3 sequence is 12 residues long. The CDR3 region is CSEMDRGYTQYF. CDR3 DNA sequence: TGCAGCGAAATGGACAGGGGATATACGCAGTATTTT.

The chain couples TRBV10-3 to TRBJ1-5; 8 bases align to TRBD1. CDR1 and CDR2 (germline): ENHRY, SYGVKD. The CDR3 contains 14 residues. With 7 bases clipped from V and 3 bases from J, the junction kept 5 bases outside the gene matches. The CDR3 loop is CAIKQTGDNQPQHF. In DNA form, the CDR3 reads TGTGCCATCAAACAGACAGGGGACAATCAGCCCCAGCATTTT.